Listed below are T cell receptor beta chains from one sample, sequenced in a study. TCRdb re-called the RT-PCR reads through MiXCR, storing one row per CDR3 protein. The profile shows about 700,000 distinct CDR3 sequences, 14% of them singletons. Specimen: memory CD4+ T cells from blood. Receptor source: a female donor in good health, serving as a healthy control. Each CDR3 is given with its conserved first and last residue. The D gene is left open where the match is weak.

V gene: TRBV20-1; J gene: TRBJ2-5; D gene: TRBD2; CDR3 protein: CSAKPGLVGEPQYF
V gene: TRBV5-1; J gene: TRBJ2-2; D gene: NA; CDR3 protein: CASSLGAENTGELFF
V gene: TRBV6-5; J gene: TRBJ2-7; D gene: NA; CDR3 protein: CASTLGGGPRYEQYF
V gene: TRBV28; J gene: TRBJ2-1; D gene: TRBD2; CDR3 protein: CASGSAGAVAHEQFF
V gene: TRBV27; J gene: TRBJ2-1; D gene: TRBD2; CDR3 protein: CASSSPSGGLSNEQFF
V gene: TRBV4-2; J gene: TRBJ2-1; D gene: TRBD2; CDR3 protein: CASSQKAGRISYNEQFF
V gene: TRBV5-1; J gene: TRBJ1-1; D gene: TRBD1; CDR3 protein: CASSLANGQGTEAFF
V gene: TRBV12-3/TRBV12-4; J gene: TRBJ1-5; D gene: TRBD1; CDR3 protein: CASSGTELSYSNQPQHF
V gene: TRBV20-1; J gene: TRBJ1-6; D gene: NA; CDR3 protein: CSASAGNSPLHF
V gene: TRBV12-3/TRBV12-4; J gene: TRBJ1-3; D gene: TRBD1; CDR3 protein: CASSGGQTSGNTIYF
V gene: TRBV7-8; J gene: TRBJ1-2; D gene: TRBD1; CDR3 protein: CASSLAGQVVSGGYTF
V gene: TRBV4-3; J gene: TRBJ1-4; D gene: TRBD1; CDR3 protein: CASSRVGDRDEKLFF
V gene: TRBV18; J gene: TRBJ1-5; D gene: TRBD1; CDR3 protein: CASSPQGQGDQPQHF
V gene: TRBV12-3/TRBV12-4; J gene: TRBJ2-3; D gene: NA; CDR3 protein: CASKEGADTQYF
V gene: TRBV27; J gene: TRBJ2-7; D gene: NA; CDR3 protein: CASSFHLGDSYEQYF
V gene: TRBV7-2; J gene: TRBJ1-4; D gene: NA; CDR3 protein: CASSLARTVNEKLFF
V gene: TRBV11-2; J gene: TRBJ2-2; D gene: NA; CDR3 protein: CASSFQSVTGELFF
V gene: TRBV20-1; J gene: TRBJ2-7; D gene: NA; CDR3 protein: CSPTPSSSYEQYF
V gene: TRBV5-8; J gene: TRBJ1-1; D gene: NA; CDR3 protein: CASSLALILKNTEAFF
V gene: TRBV3-1; J gene: TRBJ2-3; D gene: TRBD2; CDR3 protein: CASRGLAGVLDTQYF
V gene: TRBV7-9; J gene: TRBJ1-1; D gene: NA; CDR3 protein: CASSLAGRITEAFF
V gene: TRBV7-9; J gene: TRBJ1-1; D gene: NA; CDR3 protein: CASGPRGTEAFF
V gene: TRBV9; J gene: TRBJ2-2; D gene: TRBD2; CDR3 protein: CASSPSGRADTGELFF
V gene: TRBV12-3/TRBV12-4; J gene: TRBJ1-1; D gene: TRBD1; CDR3 protein: CASLGQPNTEAFF
V gene: TRBV15; J gene: TRBJ1-4; D gene: NA; CDR3 protein: CATSRDVAAAGFGKLFF
V gene: TRBV29-1; J gene: TRBJ2-3; D gene: NA; CDR3 protein: CSLGGAGTDTQYF
V gene: TRBV11-2; J gene: TRBJ2-3; D gene: TRBD2; CDR3 protein: CASSRRVSGNTDTQYF
V gene: TRBV27; J gene: TRBJ2-3; D gene: NA; CDR3 protein: CASSFMGGTDTQYF
V gene: TRBV7-2; J gene: TRBJ1-6; D gene: TRBD1; CDR3 protein: CASSLADRVNSPLHF
V gene: TRBV27; J gene: TRBJ1-4; D gene: NA; CDR3 protein: CASSFLSGSTNEKLFF
V gene: TRBV13; J gene: TRBJ2-5; D gene: TRBD2; CDR3 protein: CASSLSGAGTQYF
V gene: TRBV18; J gene: TRBJ1-1; D gene: NA; CDR3 protein: CASSPGSRSNTEAFF
V gene: TRBV4-2; J gene: TRBJ2-7; D gene: NA; CDR3 protein: CASSQEGGAVYEQYF
V gene: TRBV20-1; J gene: TRBJ2-7; D gene: TRBD1; CDR3 protein: CSARAGGDSYEQYF
V gene: TRBV3-1; J gene: TRBJ2-2; D gene: NA; CDR3 protein: CASSQMTGNTGELFF
V gene: TRBV5-1; J gene: TRBJ2-7; D gene: TRBD2; CDR3 protein: CASSSETSSAEQYF
V gene: TRBV6-2/TRBV6-3; J gene: TRBJ2-5; D gene: TRBD1; CDR3 protein: CASSYEQGRRTQYF
V gene: TRBV10-2; J gene: TRBJ2-6; D gene: NA; CDR3 protein: CASSEDSLNVLTF
V gene: TRBV6-5; J gene: TRBJ2-3; D gene: NA; CDR3 protein: CASNRGSPSTDTQYF
V gene: TRBV12-3/TRBV12-4; J gene: TRBJ2-5; D gene: NA; CDR3 protein: CASSLGQTGQETQYF
V gene: TRBV6-1; J gene: TRBJ2-2; D gene: NA; CDR3 protein: CASSVGTERTGELFF
V gene: TRBV11-1; J gene: TRBJ1-1; D gene: NA; CDR3 protein: CASSLTFRVAEAFF
V gene: TRBV4-3; J gene: TRBJ2-7; D gene: TRBD2; CDR3 protein: CASSRLAGGLTYEQYF
V gene: TRBV20-1; J gene: TRBJ2-1; D gene: TRBD2; CDR3 protein: CSARGLAGAGDEQFF
V gene: TRBV12-3/TRBV12-4; J gene: TRBJ2-5; D gene: TRBD1; CDR3 protein: CASSPAGTGQETQYF
V gene: TRBV20-1; J gene: TRBJ2-1; D gene: TRBD2; CDR3 protein: CSAREWGGSSYNEQFF
V gene: TRBV11-2; J gene: TRBJ2-6; D gene: NA; CDR3 protein: CASSLDMGSGANVLTF
V gene: TRBV30; J gene: TRBJ1-1; D gene: TRBD1; CDR3 protein: CAWTQGLGTKAFF
V gene: TRBV5-1; J gene: TRBJ1-6; D gene: NA; CDR3 protein: CASSLPPTNSPLHF
V gene: TRBV5-1; J gene: TRBJ2-2; D gene: NA; CDR3 protein: CASSLNVKDTGELFF
V gene: TRBV9; J gene: TRBJ1-5; D gene: NA; CDR3 protein: CASSVSGFGNQPQHF
V gene: TRBV6-1; J gene: TRBJ1-5; D gene: NA; CDR3 protein: CASSEMGVSNQPQHF
V gene: TRBV6-1; J gene: TRBJ1-2; D gene: NA; CDR3 protein: CASSAYGYTF
V gene: TRBV7-2; J gene: TRBJ2-2; D gene: NA; CDR3 protein: CASRLGVSNTGELFF
V gene: TRBV10-2; J gene: TRBJ1-1; D gene: NA; CDR3 protein: CASSESMGRTEAFF
V gene: TRBV7-8; J gene: TRBJ1-2; D gene: TRBD1; CDR3 protein: CASSKMTGDYGYTF
V gene: TRBV6-1; J gene: TRBJ2-7; D gene: TRBD1; CDR3 protein: CASSEQAGGQGRYGVYEQYF
V gene: TRBV10-3; J gene: TRBJ2-3; D gene: TRBD1; CDR3 protein: CATLHGQGNTDTQYF
V gene: TRBV5-1; J gene: TRBJ2-3; D gene: NA; CDR3 protein: CASSPWDSSTDTQYF